The 32 T cell receptor beta chains reported below all come from one sample, sequenced in a study of spatial heterogeneity in lung cancer. The time point is: sample taken at primary tumor resection. Researchers sequenced whole RNA taken from tumor, nontumor lung or frozen PBMC without sorting. Using its own MiXCR run on the 5' RACE reads, TCRdb lists one record per CDR3 protein. Of roughly 4,000 distinct CDR3 sequences in the sample, approximately 16% are singletons; the top ten hold about 72%. Sequenced here: PBMCs, sampled at surgery. Receptors were obtained from a male donor with early-stage non-small cell lung cancer.

The chain employs TRBV7-6 and TRBJ2-7, with 8 bases fitting TRBD1. The V segment lost 0 bases and the J segment 5 bases; nucleotides outside the gene matches: 9. CDR3 length: 16 amino acids. CDR1 and CDR2 (germline): SGHVS, FNYEAQ. CDR3 DNA: TGTGCCAGCAGCTTAGCCAAGGGGCAGGGGGCGGACGAGCAGTACTTC. Its protein product is CASSLAKGQGADEQYF.

This clonotype was counted a single time. The V and J genes are TRBV12-3 or TRBV12-4 and TRBJ2-3, with a possible D match to TRBD1 (6 bases). Between the trimmed V and J ends, which lost 8 bases and 1 base, there was a span of 13 bases. The CDR3 has 14 amino acids. CDR3 coding DNA: TGTGCCAGCGACGGGCCAGGGGGCACAGATACGCAGTATTTT. Protein product: CASDGPGGTDTQYF.

Remarks on this clonotype: This may come from a read error, since a much larger clone is one base off. The rearrangement links TRBV2 to TRBJ1-1; D possibly corresponds to TRBD1 (5 bases). The germline CDR1 and CDR2 sequences are SNHLY and FYNNEI. The CDR3 covers 13 residues. As DNA, the CDR3 is TGTGCCAACAGTGCGACAGATAACACTGAAGCTTTCTTT. Translation gives CANSATDNTEAFF.

The V and J genes are TRBV6-2 or TRBV6-3 and TRBJ2-3; D tentatively reads TRBD1 or TRBD2 (5 bases each). The CDR3 covers 13 residues. The V gene's germline CDR1 is MNHEY and CDR2 SVGEGT. Trimming took off 10 bases at V and 4 bases at J, with 15 bases between the two ends. In nucleotides, the CDR3 is TGTGCCACCGAGGGGCCCCCCGCAGATACGCAGTATTTT. Its translation: CATEGPPADTQYF.

This rearrangement joins TRBV6-5 to TRBJ2-3; 7 bases match TRBD2. This CDR3 region has 16 residues. In germline, CDR1 is MNHEY, CDR2 SVGAGI. The J segment lost 3 bases and the V segment lost 2 bases, leaving 8 bases of the junction unmatched. The CDR3 spells CASSYEASGGTDTQYF. The CDR3, as DNA: TGTGCCAGCAGTTACGAGGCTAGCGGTGGGACAGATACGCAGTATTTT.

This clonotype has just a few counts. V and J are TRBV6-1 and TRBJ1-1, with D hard to call. The V end lost 0 bases, the J end lost 5 bases, and 10 bases lay between the germline ends. There are 14 residues in the CDR3. CDR1 and CDR2 (germline): MNHNS, SASEGT. CDR3 region: CASSEAPGQTEAFF. The CDR3 DNA reads TGTGCCAGCAGTGAAGCTCCGGGTCAAACTGAAGCTTTCTTT.

This clonotype was seen more than once but under ten times. The chain recombines TRBV20-1 with TRBJ2-3, with TRBD2 as a possible D gene (6 bases). Per germline, CDR1 DFQATT and CDR2 SNEGSKA (reference sequence). Trimming shortened V by 5 bases and J by 2 bases, and 20 bases separated the two germline ends. The CDR3 length is 16 residues. The CDR3 DNA sequence: TGCAGTGCTGGGGACCCGGGCCGGGGGTACACAGATACGCAGTATTTT. Protein sequence: CSAGDPGRGYTDTQYF.

This clonotype was observed a handful of times. The chain links TRBV24-1 to TRBJ2-3; 9 positions match TRBD2. The CDR3 has 13 residues. V lost 9 bases to trimming and J lost 1 base; unmatched junction nucleotides: 1. Germline assignment: CDR1 KGHDR and CDR2 SFDVKD. The CDR3 DNA sequence: TGTGCCACCGGCGGGAGGGGCACAGATACGCAGTATTTT. As protein: CATGGRGTDTQYF.

The V call is TRBV10-3, the J call TRBJ1-1; a weak D match, TRBD1 (6 bases). Germline V gene data show CDR1 as ENHRY and CDR2 as SYGVKD. V gave up 3 bases and J gave up 1 base, with 12 bases separating them. The CDR3 totals 15 residues. The CDR3 nucleotides are TGTGCCATCAGTGAACGTGGCAGGGGGAACACTGAAGCTTTCTTT. This translates into CAISERGRGNTEAFF.

The V call is TRBV7-2, the J call TRBJ1-1; 7 bases are shared with TRBD1. CDR3 size: 14 residues. Germline CDR1 is SGHTA and CDR2 is FQGNSA. With V trimmed by 5 bases and J by 1 base, 4 bases remained unmatched. CDR3 residues: CASSRDSKNTEAFF. CDR3 in DNA: TGTGCCAGCAGCAGGGACAGCAAGAACACTGAAGCTTTCTTT.

This chain joins TRBV2 and TRBJ2-2; maybe TRBD1 (5 bases). CDR3 length: 16 amino acids. Germline CDR1 and CDR2: SNHLY and FYNNEI. Trimming left V 1 base short and J 0 bases short, with 9 bases between. Written as DNA, the CDR3 is TGTGCCAGCAGTGAAGGGGGCGGCGCGAACACCGGGGAGCTGTTTTTT. It is translated as CASSEGGGANTGELFF.

A few counts support this clonotype. The CDR3 nucleotides read TGTGCCAGCAGCTCCTTAGGAGCTGAAGCTTTCTTT. Protein product: CASSSLGAEAFF. This chain connects TRBV7-9 to TRBJ1-1; D gene uncertain. Per germline, CDR1 SEHNR and CDR2 FQNEAQ (reference sequence). V shed 4 bases and J shed 6 bases, with 9 bases lying between them. There are 12 residues in the CDR3.

The chain combines TRBV4-2 with TRBJ1-3; D is undetermined. This CDR3 contains 14 residues. Trimming removed 0 bases from V and 7 bases from J, with 10 bases in between. Germline V lookup: CDR1 LGHNA, CDR2 YNFKEQ. The CDR3 DNA is TGTGCCAGCAGCCAAGAACCGGGTGCCAACACCATATATTTT. Translated: CASSQEPGANTIYF.

This clonotype was seen at least ten times. The rearrangement joins TRBV7-2 to TRBJ1-1; D remains unclear. The germline gives CDR1 SGHTA, CDR2 FQGNSA. The CDR3 contains 13 residues. V was shortened by 1 base and J by 3 bases, with 6 bases between the two germline ends. The CDR3 DNA reads TGTGCCAGCAGCTTAGAATCGGACACTGAAGCTTTCTTT. Residues: CASSLESDTEAFF. The variable domain in full, with the rest retrieved from reference TRBV7-2 and TRBJ1-1, is GAGVSQSPSNKVTEKGKDVELRCDPISGHTALYWYRQSLGQGLEFLIYFQGNSAPDKSGLPSDRFSAERTGGSVSTLTIQRTQQEDSAVYLCASSLESDTEAFFGQGTRLTVV.

The chain has TRBV6-5 and TRBJ2-1; TRBD1 is a possible D gene (5 bases). Trimming cost V 2 bases and J 7 bases, with 15 bases left between them. Germline V gene sequence: CDR1 MNHEY, CDR2 SVGAGI. This CDR3 has 15 residues. The CDR3 nucleotides are TGTGCCAGCAGTTACCTAAGGACACCCCGTAATGAGCAGTTCTTC. This gives the protein CASSYLRTPRNEQFF.

This clonotype was detected a few times. The J gene is TRBJ2-7, the V gene TRBV7-2; TRBD1 aligns across 9 bases. Germline CDR1 SGHTA, CDR2 FQGNSA. This CDR3 is 15 amino acids long. V lost 5 bases, J lost 2 bases, and 7 bases stayed unmatched. The CDR3 spells CASSHNGQGTYEQYF. The CDR3 DNA sequence: TGTGCCAGCAGCCACAATGGACAGGGGACCTACGAGCAGTACTTC.

This clonotype has just a few counts. This chain connects TRBV18 to TRBJ1-1, with a possible D match to TRBD1 (5 bases). V was shortened by 6 bases and J by 3 bases, with 11 bases between the two germline ends. CDR1 KGHSH and CDR2 LQKENI come from the germline V gene. The CDR3 sequence is 13 residues long. CDR3 bases: TGTGCCAGCTCGCAGGGCAGGGACACTGAAGCTTTCTTT. Encoded protein: CASSQGRDTEAFF.

This clonotype has a handful of counts. The V gene is TRBV6-6, the J gene TRBJ2-7, with 8 bases identical to TRBD1. Germline V gives CDR1 MNHNY, CDR2 SVGAGI (reference sequence). After removal of 2 bases from V and 3 bases from J, the junction contained 9 bases not matched to a gene. The CDR3 length is 16 residues. The CDR3 region has the DNA TGTGCCAGCAGTTACGATTTTAGACAGGGGCACTACGAGCAGTACTTC. Amino acids: CASSYDFRQGHYEQYF.

By frequency in the sample, this clonotype is medium-sized (0.01 to 0.1%). In nucleotides, the CDR3 is TGTGCCAGCAGTTCCACACCGAACTATGGCTACACCTTC. Protein: CASSSTPNYGYTF. This rearrangement joins TRBV6-5 to TRBJ1-2; D remains ambiguous. V was cut by 4 bases and J by 2 bases, with 8 bases left in between. CDR1 MNHEY and CDR2 SVGAGI come from the germline V gene. CDR3 length equals 13 residues.

By share of the sample, this clonotype is medium-sized (0.01 to 0.1%). J is TRBJ2-5 and V is TRBV4-1, with D possibly matching TRBD1 (6 bases). V was shortened by 4 bases and J by 0 bases, with 18 bases between the two germline ends. The CDR3 spans 17 residues. CDR1 and CDR2 (germline): MGHRA, YSYEKL. The CDR3 nucleotides read TGCGCCAGCAGCCCCCTAGCCCTTACAGGGAACCAAGAGACCCAGTACTTC. It encodes CASSPLALTGNQETQYF.

With respect to this clonotype: This may arise from a read error, as a much more abundant clone is one base away. V usage is TRBV18 and J usage is TRBJ2-7; weak D call: TRBD2 (6 bases). CDR1 is KGHSH, CDR2 LQKENI, per germline. The length of the CDR3 is 13 residues. The CDR3 DNA sequence: TGTGTCAGCTCACCACCAGGGACTCGCGAGCAGTACTTC. Its translation: CVSSPPGTREQYF.

This clonotype occurred many times. The chain uses TRBV21-1 and TRBJ2-7; the table's D call TRBD1 went unverified against the DNA. TRBV21-1 is flagged as a pseudogene. The CDR3 consists of 16 residues. The DNA for the CDR3 is TGTGCCAGCAGCAAAGCGCGGGGGACACGAACCTACGAGCAGTACTTC. It translates to CASSKARGTRTYEQYF.

This clonotype occurred many times. The chain employs TRBV2 and TRBJ2-1, with TRBD2 matching 8 bases. The V segment lost 7 bases and the J segment 5 bases; nucleotides outside the gene matches: 4. CDR1 and CDR2 from the germline V gene are SNHLY and FYNNEI. This CDR3 is 13 amino acids long. The CDR3 sequence is CASTGLDHNEQFF. The CDR3 DNA reads TGTGCCAGCACGGGACTAGACCACAATGAGCAGTTCTTC.

This clonotype is labeled as medium-sized. The CDR3 DNA is TGTGCTGGAGAAAGGGGGAGCTACAATGAGCAGTTCTTC. Its translation is CAGERGSYNEQFF. The chain carries TRBV30 and TRBJ2-1, with D tentatively TRBD1 (6 bases). There are 13 residues in the CDR3. Germline values: CDR1 GTSNPN, CDR2 SVGIG (reference sequence).

In this sample, this clonotype turned up many times. The rearrangement joins TRBV12-3 or TRBV12-4 to TRBJ2-2; no firm D call. V dropped 3 bases and J dropped 2 bases, with 10 bases sitting between them. The CDR3 loop spans 15 amino acids. DNA for the CDR3: TGTGCCAGCAGTTTGATCACTCCCAACACCGGGGAGCTGTTTTTT. Amino acid sequence: CASSLITPNTGELFF.

This clonotype is termed medium-sized (0.01 to 0.1%). The chain is built from TRBV2 and TRBJ2-1; no firm D call. The germline V gene encodes CDR1 SNHLY and CDR2 FYNNEI. The CDR3 is 10 amino acids. V was shortened by 3 bases and J by 10 bases, with 4 bases between the two germline ends. The CDR3 DNA sequence: TGTGCCAGCAGTGATTTGGAGCAGTTCTTC. Encoded protein: CASSDLEQFF.

This clonotype occurred a few times. The V gene is TRBV24-1, the J gene TRBJ2-5; D call uncertain. From germline, CDR1 is KGHDR and CDR2 SFDVKD. Trimming removed 1 base at V and 3 bases at J, with 11 bases between. The CDR3 totals 15 residues. CDR3 sequence (DNA): TGTGCCACCAGTGATTTTTCAGCGCTAGAAGAGACCCAGTACTTC. It encodes CATSDFSALEETQYF.

This sequence joins TRBV20-1 and TRBJ1-3, with a weak D call TRBD1 (5 bases). V gave up 6 bases and J gave up 4 bases, with 16 bases separating them. Germline CDR1 reads DFQATT; CDR2 reads SNEGSKA (reference sequence). The CDR3 has 14 amino acids. The chain's CDR3 is CSATPGRIGNTIYF. The CDR3, as DNA: TGCAGTGCCACTCCAGGGCGAATCGGAAACACCATATATTTT.

This clonotype has more than one count but fewer than ten. CDR3 in DNA: TGTGCCAGCAGCCAAGAGGGCGCGGGAGTACTCGCGAACACCGGGGAGCTGTTTTTT. Amino acid sequence: CASSQEGAGVLANTGELFF. J is TRBJ2-2 and V is TRBV3-1; 7 nucleotides align to TRBD2. The germline CDR1 and CDR2 sequences are LGHDT and YNNKEL (reference sequence). There are 19 residues in the CDR3. Trimming cost V 0 bases and J 0 bases; bases outside gene matches: 10.

This clonotype is labeled as medium-sized. Here the CDR3 DNA reads TGTGCCAGCAGCTTGCAGGGAGAGCAGTACTTC. This translates into CASSLQGEQYF. This rearrangement joins TRBV7-9 to TRBJ2-7; D is perhaps TRBD1 (5 bases). V lost 3 bases, J lost 7 bases, and 7 bases lay in between. CDR1 is SEHNR, CDR2 FQNEAQ, per germline (reference sequence). There are 11 residues in the CDR3.

This clonotype was seen at least ten times. The chain couples TRBV13 to TRBJ1-2, with D unclear. The V gene's germline CDR1 is PRHDT and CDR2 FYEKMQ (reference sequence). The CDR3 has 14 amino acids. Trimming left V 4 bases short and J 0 bases short, with 9 bases between. CDR3 in amino acids: CASSWGVSNYGYTF. The CDR3 DNA is TGTGCCAGCAGCTGGGGAGTTTCTAACTATGGCTACACCTTC. The variable domain in full, completed from reference TRBV13 and TRBJ1-2, reads AAGVIQSPRHLIKEKRETATLKCYPIPRHDTVYWYQQGPGQDPQFLISFYEKMQSDKGSIPDRFSAQQFSDYHSELNMSSLELGDSALYFCASSWGVSNYGYTFGSGTRLTVV.

This clonotype was recorded at least ten times. The V gene is TRBV12-3 or TRBV12-4, the J gene TRBJ2-1; 14 bases align to TRBD2. The CDR3 is made up of 13 amino acids. J was trimmed by 6 bases and V by 10 bases; bases with no gene match: 2. CDR3 DNA sequence: TGTGCCACCGGACTAGCGGGAGGCAATGAGCAGTTCTTC. Translating it yields CATGLAGGNEQFF.